These 32 T cell receptor beta chains were sequenced from one sample in a study of blood T cell repertoires in COVID-19. Profiling relied on immunoSEQ multiplex PCR, and the TCRdb table lists in-frame clones only, not all of them. The sample has roughly 90,000 clones; about 80% are singletons. Material: peripheral blood. The receptors shown here come from a woman in her 70s with acute or convalescent COVID-19.

The chain employs TRBV2 and TRBJ1-6; no definite D call. This CDR3 comprises 12 residues. With 8 bases removed from V and 7 bases from J, the gap between germline ends came to 9 bases. Germline CDR1 SNHLY, CDR2 FYNNEI. The CDR3 loop reads CASSIPNSPLHF. The CDR3 nucleotides are TGTGCCAGCTCTATACCCAATTCACCCCTCCACTTT.

CDR3 sequence: CASSPGPEDYGYTF. Here the CDR3 DNA reads TGCGCCAGCAGCCCAGGACCGGAGGACTATGGCTACACCTTC. This sequence joins TRBV5-1 and TRBJ1-2; D gene uncertain. V lost 4 bases, J lost 3 bases, and 13 bases lay in between. The germline V gene has CDR1 SGHRS and CDR2 YFSETQ. This CDR3 has 14 amino acids.

The V gene is TRBV12-3 or TRBV12-4, the J gene TRBJ2-1, with unresolved D. Trimming pared 1 base from V and 9 bases from J, leaving 7 bases between. This CDR3 is built from 12 residues. CDR3 sequence reads: CASSLDTPEQFF. The CDR3 coding sequence is TGTGCCAGCAGTTTAGATACACCTGAGCAGTTCTTC.

This chain uses TRBV13 with TRBJ2-1; 11 bases line up with TRBD2. Trimming took 5 bases from V and 1 from J; bases not matched to a gene: 10. Germline V gene sequence: CDR1 PRHDT, CDR2 FYEKMQ (reference sequence). CDR3 length: 18 residues. The CDR3 protein is CASSPRPGTSGSYNEQFF. In nucleotides, the CDR3 is TGTGCCAGCAGCCCTCGCCCCGGGACTAGCGGTTCCTACAATGAGCAGTTCTTC.

The rearrangement joins TRBV28 to TRBJ2-3; TRBD2 agrees at 8 bases. Germline CDR1 reads MDHEN; CDR2 reads SYDVKM. V shed 8 bases, J shed 4 bases, and the junction held 8 bases outside the gene matches. CDR3 length equals 14 residues. As DNA, the CDR3 is TGTGCCAGCGGTGGTCGGGGGGGCCCAGATACGCAGTATTTT. This encodes CASGGRGGPDTQYF.

This clone showed up just a few times. The V call is TRBV7-9, the J call TRBJ2-7; 11 bases map to TRBD1. CDR3 length: 15 amino acids. V lost 5 bases and J lost 2; bases outside the gene matches: 5. CDR1 SEHNR and CDR2 FQNEAQ come from the germline V gene (reference sequence). CDR3 nucleotides: TGTGCCAGCAGCCTAGGGACAGGGGGAGCCTACGAGCAGTACTTC. Its translation is CASSLGTGGAYEQYF.

The genes are TRBV6-6 and TRBJ2-7; 8 bases map to TRBD2. Germline values: CDR1 MNHNY, CDR2 SVGAGI (reference sequence). The trim removed 5 bases at V and 7 bases at J, leaving 16 bases unmatched. The CDR3 has 16 residues. CDR3 in amino acids: CASSKPSVGGAEEQYF. CDR3 bases: TGTGCCAGCAGTAAACCTTCGGTCGGGGGGGCTGAAGAGCAGTACTTC.

The chain combines TRBV29-1 with TRBJ2-7, with 7 bases that match TRBD2. Trimming cost V 0 bases and J 2 bases; bases outside gene matches: 16. The CDR3 totals 18 residues. Germline-derived CDR1 and CDR2 are SQVTM and ANQGSEA. The CDR3: CSVEDFLPRASGTYEQYF. The DNA for the CDR3 is TGCAGCGTTGAAGATTTTCTTCCCAGGGCTAGCGGTACCTACGAGCAGTACTTC.

The chain uses TRBV30 and TRBJ2-1; 9 nucleotides align to TRBD1. Trimming took 5 bases from V and 7 from J; bases not matched to a gene: 6. CDR3 size: 13 residues. CDR1 and CDR2 from the germline V gene are GTSNPN and SVGIG (reference sequence). The CDR3: CAWWGQGMNEQFF. Here the CDR3 DNA reads TGTGCCTGGTGGGGACAGGGTATGAATGAGCAGTTCTTC. The entire variable domain, with the rest obtained from reference TRBV30 and TRBJ2-1, is as follows: SQTIHQWPATLVQPVGSPLSLECTVEGTSNPNLYWYRQAAGRGLQLLFYSVGIGQISSEVPQNLSASRPQDRQFILSSKKLLLSDSGFYLCAWWGQGMNEQFFGPGTRLTVL.

A few counts support this clone. This sequence joins TRBV6-2 or TRBV6-3 and TRBJ1-5; 12 nucleotides align to TRBD1. Germline CDR1 MNHEY, CDR2 SVGEGT. CDR3 length: 17 amino acids. With 2 bases clipped from V and 2 bases from J, the junction kept 4 bases outside the gene matches. The CDR3 loop is CASSYGTGGWGNQPQHF. The CDR3 DNA reads TGTGCCAGCAGTTACGGGACAGGGGGCTGGGGCAATCAGCCCCAGCATTTT.

This chain joins TRBV10-2 and TRBJ1-5, with 7 bases fitting TRBD1. CDR1 and CDR2 (germline): WSHSY, SAAADI. With V trimmed by 6 bases and J by 7 bases, 6 bases remained unmatched. The CDR3 extends over 13 amino acids. CDR3 DNA sequence: TGCGCCAGCAGAGACAGGGTGGAGCAGCCCCAGCATTTT. Its translation: CASRDRVEQPQHF.

The chain couples TRBV5-1 to TRBJ2-2; a weak D match, TRBD1 (6 bases). V lost 6 bases and J 8 bases, leaving 20 bases between the germline ends. Germline V gives CDR1 SGHRS, CDR2 YFSETQ. This CDR3 has 15 residues. The CDR3 spells CASNPGQLVRGELFF. The CDR3 region has the DNA TGCGCCAGCAACCCGGGACAACTCGTGAGGGGGGAGCTGTTTTTT.

The chain has TRBV11-2 and TRBJ1-1, with 7 bases lining up with TRBD1. The CDR3 totals 15 residues. The V segment lost 1 base and the J segment 1 base; nucleotides outside the gene matches: 3. CDR1 and CDR2 (germline): SGHAT, FQNNGV. The CDR3 loop reads CASSLGTGQNTEAFF. CDR3 in DNA: TGTGCCAGCAGCTTAGGGACAGGACAGAACACTGAAGCTTTCTTT. Based on the CDR3 plus reference TRBV11-2 and TRBJ1-1, the full variable domain is EAGVAQSPRYKIIEKRQSVAFWCNPISGHATLYWYQQILGQGPKLLIQFQNNGVVDDSQLPKDRFSAERLKGVDSTLKIQPAKLEDSAVYLCASSLGTGQNTEAFFGQGTRLTVV.

The V gene is TRBV9, the J gene TRBJ2-7; 9 bases align to TRBD1. The CDR3 has 15 amino acids. V dropped 4 bases and J dropped 7; count of bases not matched to a gene: 12. CDR1 SGDLS and CDR2 YYNGEE come from the germline V gene. The CDR3 reads CASSPTGTGSGEQYF. CDR3 DNA: TGTGCCAGCAGCCCCACCGGGACAGGGAGTGGGGAGCAGTACTTC.

There are a few counts of this clone. The chain recombines TRBV6-2 or TRBV6-3 with TRBJ2-5; TRBD2 matches at 15 bases. V shed 6 bases, J shed 0 bases, and the junction held 8 bases outside the gene matches. This CDR3 comprises 18 residues. The germline V gene encodes CDR1 MNHEY and CDR2 SVGEGT. CDR3 amino acids: CASSAGTSGGSYQETQYF. The CDR3 DNA reads as TGTGCCAGCAGCGCCGGGACTAGCGGGGGGTCGTACCAAGAGACCCAGTACTTC.

DNA of the CDR3: TGTGCCAGCAGCCCCCAAAGGGGACACCTTCGAAGCTCTGGGGCCAACGTCCTGACTTTC. It yields the protein CASSPQRGHLRSSGANVLTF. This sequence joins TRBV14 and TRBJ2-6; a weak D match, TRBD1 (6 bases). The CDR3 sequence is 20 residues long. The ends were cut back, 4 bases at V and 0 bases at J, with 22 bases in the middle. Germline CDR1 and CDR2: SGHDN and FVKESK.

This clone has a single count. The V call is TRBV5-4, the J call TRBJ2-7; 9 bases are shared with TRBD2. The J segment lost 2 bases and the V segment lost 4 bases, leaving 7 bases of the junction unmatched. This CDR3 contains 15 residues. The germline CDR1 and CDR2 sequences are SGHNT and YYREEE (reference sequence). CDR3 sequence: CASSPTSGGPYEQYF. CDR3 bases: TGTGCCAGCAGCCCGACTAGCGGAGGCCCCTACGAGCAGTACTTC.

V gene TRBV9 combines with J gene TRBJ1-1; a possible D gene is TRBD1 (6 bases). V lost 4 bases, J lost 0 bases, and 10 bases lay in between. Germline CDR1 and CDR2: SGDLS and YYNGEE. The CDR3 loop spans 14 amino acids. The CDR3 DNA reads as TGTGCCAGCAGCCTTGGACAGCTGAACACTGAAGCTTTCTTT. Its translation: CASSLGQLNTEAFF.

This clone was seen just once. This chain links TRBV19 with TRBJ2-1; 9 bases line up with TRBD2. The germline V gene has CDR1 LNHDA and CDR2 SQIVND (reference sequence). Trimming cost V 2 bases and J 4 bases; bases outside gene matches: 3. This CDR3 has 15 residues. The CDR3 protein is CASSISAGGYNEQFF. The CDR3 bases are TGTGCCAGTAGTATATCAGCGGGGGGTTACAATGAGCAGTTCTTC.

The chain couples TRBV9 to TRBJ1-5; D is possibly TRBD1 (6 bases). The CDR3 spans 16 residues. Trimming left V 2 bases short and J 0 bases short, with 12 bases between. Germline values: CDR1 SGDLS, CDR2 YYNGEE. DNA for the CDR3: TGTGCCAGCAGCGTCCGGGACAACTATAGCAATCAGCCCCAGCATTTT. Its translation is CASSVRDNYSNQPQHF.

The V and J genes are TRBV5-1 and TRBJ2-1; 7 positions match TRBD1. Per germline, CDR1 SGHRS and CDR2 YFSETQ. This CDR3 has 15 amino acids. The V segment lost 2 bases and the J segment 6 bases; nucleotides outside the gene matches: 8. Here the CDR3 DNA reads TGCGCCAGCAGCTTAACGGCAGGGGGATCCAATGAGCAGTTCTTC. Translation gives CASSLTAGGSNEQFF.

The rearrangement uses TRBV25-1 and TRBJ1-4, with TRBD1 matching over 8 bases. This CDR3 region has 15 residues. Germline lookup yields CDR1 MGHDK and CDR2 SYGVNS. The J segment lost 4 bases and the V segment lost 6 bases, leaving 7 bases of the junction unmatched. CDR3 sequence reads: CASSEGQGNNEKLFF. The CDR3, as DNA: TGTGCCAGCAGCGAAGGACAGGGAAATAATGAAAAACTGTTTTTT.

The chain carries TRBV28 and TRBJ2-7; TRBD2 matches at 12 bases. This CDR3 is built from 15 residues. V lost 4 bases to trimming and J lost 11 bases; unmatched junction nucleotides: 12. CDR1 and CDR2 from the germline V gene are MDHEN and SYDVKM. CDR3 region: CASSSRRSTSGREYF. CDR3 DNA: TGTGCCAGCAGTTCCCGCCGGTCGACTAGCGGGAGAGAGTACTTC.

On this clone itself: At the DNA level, this CDR3 is encoded by other sequences in the same sample as well. The chain is built from TRBV29-1 and TRBJ2-1; D may be TRBD1 (5 bases). This CDR3 comprises 15 residues. CDR1 is SQVTM and CDR2 is ANQGSEA in the germline V gene. With 0 bases removed from V and 2 bases from J, the gap between germline ends came to 11 bases. The CDR3: CSVEEREGAYNEQFF. The DNA of the CDR3 is TGCAGCGTTGAAGAAAGGGAAGGGGCCTACAATGAGCAGTTCTTC.

This clone was seen just once. The chain is built from TRBV2 and TRBJ1-4; 9 bases are shared with TRBD1. Per germline, CDR1 SNHLY and CDR2 FYNNEI. Trimming cost V 8 bases and J 8 bases; bases outside gene matches: 3. CDR3 length: 12 residues. CDR3: CASRDREEKLFF. The CDR3 DNA reads TGTGCCAGCCGGGACAGGGAAGAAAAACTGTTTTTT.

The rearrangement uses TRBV5-1 and TRBJ2-6, with 7 bases matching TRBD1. The trim removed 3 bases at V and 0 bases at J, leaving 18 bases unmatched. Germline CDR1 SGHRS, CDR2 YFSETQ. There are 21 residues in the CDR3. The CDR3 nucleotides are TGCGCCAGCAGCTCGGAATTTCTAGGGGACAGCCCCTCCTCTGGGGCCAACGTCCTGACTTTC. This sequence encodes CASSSEFLGDSPSSGANVLTF.

This chain joins TRBV3-1 (or the pseudogene TRBV3-2) and TRBJ2-7, with D hard to call. V was trimmed by 2 bases and J by 8 bases, leaving 16 bases between them. This CDR3 has 14 residues. From germline, CDR1 is LGHDT and CDR2 YNNKEL (reference sequence). The CDR3 here is CASSQSPSNPQQYF. Written as DNA, the CDR3 is TGTGCCAGCAGCCAATCCCCGTCTAACCCCCAGCAGTACTTC.

This clone was observed a few times. The chain has TRBV4-2 and TRBJ2-1; maybe TRBD1 (6 bases). Germline CDR1 and CDR2: LGHNA and YNFKEQ. This CDR3 has 15 residues. V was pared by 3 bases and J by 1 base, with 10 bases between. The chain's CDR3 is CASSQHRVSYNEQFF. The CDR3 DNA sequence: TGTGCCAGCAGCCAGCACAGGGTTTCCTACAATGAGCAGTTCTTC.

The chain employs TRBV30 and TRBJ1-6, with unresolved D. The length of the CDR3 is 15 residues. V dropped 1 base and J dropped 9 bases, with 16 bases sitting between them. Germline V gives CDR1 GTSNPN, CDR2 SVGIG (reference sequence). The CDR3 reads CAWSAQSPSPSPLHF. The CDR3, as DNA: TGTGCCTGGAGTGCGCAAAGTCCGAGCCCTTCACCCCTCCACTTT.

The V gene is TRBV11-2, the J gene TRBJ2-1; 10 bases match TRBD1. The CDR3 spans 16 residues. Per the germline V gene, CDR1 is SGHAT and CDR2 is FQNNGV. V lost 5 bases to trimming and J lost 3 bases; unmatched junction nucleotides: 7. The CDR3 nucleotides are TGTGCCAGCAGCCTCCCCCGGGACAGGGGCTACAATGAGCAGTTCTTC. Amino acids: CASSLPRDRGYNEQFF.

This clone was detected only a few times. V and J are TRBV7-2 and TRBJ2-1, with a possible D match to TRBD1 (6 bases). Trimming cost V 1 base and J 4 bases, with 11 bases left between them. Germline-derived CDR1 and CDR2 are SGHTA and FQGNSA. The CDR3 runs 15 residues. The CDR3 loop is CASSLGAGEYNEQFF. The DNA for the CDR3 is TGTGCCAGCAGCTTAGGGGCAGGGGAGTACAATGAGCAGTTCTTC.

This clone appeared a few times. This chain links TRBV5-1 with TRBJ2-7, with D possibly matching TRBD1 (5 bases). Germline V gene data show CDR1 as SGHRS and CDR2 as YFSETQ. V was trimmed by 0 bases and J by 6 bases, leaving 13 bases between them. The CDR3 runs 14 residues. Here the CDR3 reads CASSLAGFVREQYF. CDR3 nucleotides: TGCGCCAGCAGCTTGGCAGGGTTTGTCCGCGAGCAGTACTTC.